This T cell receptor (beta chain) is from a study of cytomegalovirus exposure and HLA in healthy donors listed by TCRdb under 2017. Turning to the overall study: An earlier analysis of some 600 of the donors reported about 260 Gb of sequence data and 100 million to 120 million unique TCR beta sequences obtained from about 180 million T cells. About 310 gigabases of sequencing data and 80 million or so unique TCR sequences were included in an early release covering around 650 HLA-typed donors. Of the 300 to 450 genotyped donors, over 70% fell in the genetic ancestry cluster associated with self-reported Caucasian donors. The study aimed to test whether signatures of past pathogen exposure could be identified by cataloging public T cell receptors. The study profiled the T cell repertoires of approximately 700 subjects by immunosequencing and related them to cytomegalovirus serostatus. A separate validation cohort of 100 to 150 different subjects was used in addition to the approximately 700-subject first cohort. To predict cytomegalovirus infection status, the study brought together high-throughput TCR immunosequencing, statistical association of individual TCRs with disease status, and machine learning. To study patterns of TCR occurrence, a later analysis re-analyzed previously published TCR beta repertoires from 600 to 750 donors and added high-resolution HLA genotyping. The later analysis used no new phenotypic data to find candidate immune exposures, relying instead on TCR beta sequences and their occurrence across donors. An earlier analysis of roughly 600 of the donors used high-throughput TCR beta sequencing to judge whether each TCR beta V gene segment behaved as functional or pseudogenic. Donor age, sex, ethnicity and CMV serostatus were compiled alongside the repertoire data. Genome-wide SNP genotypes for about 65% of the 666 donors were used in a later genetic analysis, which treated that subset as a discovery cohort. Every repertoire in the discovery cohort had been generated on one and the same sequencing platform. HLA typing included class I and class II loci at four-digit resolution. The number of typed donors differed by locus: about 620-640 for A, B, C, DRB1 and DQB1; approximately 520 for DQA1; about 600 for DPA1; and 400 to 480 for DPB1. Because of strong linkage in the cohort, five DR-DQ haplotypes were treated as single units for association and clustering. Among 300 to 500 genotyped donors of the cohort, an average of approximately 240,000 unique TCR beta nucleotide sequences was sequenced per donor, of which about 19% were non-productive. The study at large found these results: Approximately 16 rarely observed V segments, including chromosome 9 orphons, were excluded from the earlier analysis of just under 600 of the donors because counts were too low. Linkage disequilibrium might explain the correlated functional status among segregating V segments, but an unknown experimental factor could not be ruled out. In a later analysis, most CMV-associated TCR beta chains were found to appear HLA-restricted, with HLA associations seemingly driven largely by CMV exposure. A further reported finding was that TCR beta sequences accurately predicted the HLA-A and HLA-B alleles for most subjects in the first cohort. In an earlier analysis of 587 of the donors, most TCR beta V segments appeared in productive rearrangements about 87% or about 30% of the time, broadly matching IMGT annotations. CMV serostatus was the only immune exposure information available for the cohort. In a later analysis, 15,000 to 20,000 TCR beta sequences were associated with specific HLA alleles at a false discovery rate of 0.05. While some public TCRs were present in many individuals, most TCR sequences turned up only very rarely across donors. Roughly uniform sequencing depth across donors was assumed in presence/absence analyses, although this assumption may not hold. Several of the top co-occurrence clusters appeared to be linked to parvovirus B19, influenza, CMV and Epstein-Barr virus, according to a later analysis. Strong co-occurrence of HLA alleles, especially DR and DQ, made assigning TCR associations to individual alleles difficult. According to a later analysis, TCR association rates differed among HLA loci, with DRB1 alleles showing the most associated TCRs and HLA-C alleles showing the fewest. In the study, some 180 TCR beta chains were listed as associated with cytomegalovirus. In a later genetic analysis, fewer N-insertions in productive TCRs were reported among donors in an Asian-associated ancestry cluster than the roughly 640-donor mean. The authors suggested that the approach could potentially be extended to other disease states and immunological phenotypes. A cluster of highly shared sequence variants was judged likely to be a technical artifact of the sequencing pipeline. A few of the identified cytomegalovirus-associated TCR beta chains were confirmed in vitro to be specific for cytomegalovirus antigens. In a later analysis, HLA-associated TCR beta chains were found to be more clonally expanded and to have lower generation probabilities than equally common non-associated chains. The cohort was sequenced for TCR beta chains only, and without alpha or paired-chain data the features that could be detected were limited. V-gene and J-gene trimming of TCR beta chains was associated with a missense DCLRE1C variant in a later genetic analysis, and the association was replicated in an independent cohort. Because some donors lacked HLA typing at each locus, the association tests relied only on the typed subset. The 87-base-pair reads could not distinguish some IMGT-functional V segments, including TRBV6-2 and TRBV6-3, so those segments were excluded. Cytomegalovirus status was reported to be diagnosed by the classifier with high specificity and sensitivity in both the original and validation cohorts.

The method behind the library was the immunoSEQ multiplex PCR assay. The multiplex PCR relied on a mix of 60 forward primers for TCR Vbeta segments and 13 reverse primers for TCR Jbeta segments. A multiplex PCR assay on genomic DNA amplified the CDR3 region of rearranged TCR beta genes. The amplified TCR beta libraries were sequenced on the Illumina HiSeq System as 87-base-pair reads. For the original study's pipeline: A later analysis tallied roughly 76 million unique TCR beta chains across the 666 repertoires, and some 10 million of those chains were shared by two or more donors. To remove PCR and sequencing errors, raw reads were error-corrected and collapsed into unique sequences using a nearest-neighbor algorithm that merged closely related sequences. Alignment of CDR3 sequences to IMGT reference sequences was used to assign V, D and J gene segments. For a sequence to be retained, a match of at least six nucleotides to both a V gene segment and a J gene segment was required. Rearrangements were classified as productive when the CDR3 lacked stop codons and remained in frame with V and J, and all other rearrangements were classified as non-productive. Following IMGT convention, CDR3 was defined as the stretch from the second conserved V-encoded cysteine to the conserved J-encoded phenylalanine. The earlier analysis of approximately 590 of the donors excluded any sequence lacking an unambiguous match to a single V gene segment. In an earlier analysis of several hundred of the donors, a V segment was called functional when productive rearrangements were above 56.7%, and segregating when the standard deviation between donors exceeded 5%. A statistical classification framework was built for diagnosing cytomegalovirus status from the catalog of TCR beta chain sequences. A later analysis assigned V and J genes by comparing TCR nucleotide sequences with IMGT/GENE-DB human TR gene sequences. The TCRdist pipeline was used in a later analysis to assign CDR3 sequences and most-parsimonious VDJ recombination scenarios. A later analysis defined each TCR beta chain by its CDR3 amino acid sequence plus V-gene family, and excluded reads lacking a unique V-gene family. As a way to deal with suspected cross-contamination and a sequencing artifact, a later analysis dropped 450 to 600 nucleotide sequences that were highly shared and had low generation probability. For each public chain, a later analysis derived a clonal expansion index from normalized ranks of inferred template counts within each repertoire. In a later analysis, generation probabilities were computed using a VDJ recombination model fitted to out-of-frame rearrangements, and the results were checked against IGoR. A later analysis scored TCR-TCR, TCR-HLA and TCR-CMV co-occurrence with hypergeometric tests, applying a repertoire-size bias correction to TCR pairs. In a later analysis, false discovery rates were estimated by permuting HLA or CMV assignments 20 times. In a later analysis, co-occurring TCRs were grouped using DBSCAN, with TCRdist sequence similarity added in when clustering inside HLA-allele-positive subsets. Repertoires with fewer than 30,000 or more than 120,000 public chains, plus five repertoires with anomalous nucleotide sharing, were excluded from co-occurrence clustering. TCRdb holds this immuneACCESS table with in-frame rearrangements only. Some clones are missing; in checked studies, unresolved V genes explain under half, and the rest has no known cause. The V and J calls and clone size are taken from that table; D and trimming were inferred from the DNA. A total of about 160,000 clones appear in this sample, roughly 80% of them only once. The leading ten clones occupy 7% to 9% of the sample.

The cohort was made up of roughly 670 healthy bone marrow donors. At the time of sampling, all cohort members were nominally healthy, though unrecorded immune exposures were likely present. The donor was CMV seropositive and belonged to the group of 250 to 300 seropositive cohort members. Every donor gave a peripheral blood sample, and the peripheral blood mononuclear cells from that sample were used for TCR beta sequencing. The Qiagen DNeasy Blood Extraction Kit was used to extract genomic DNA from the blood cell samples. With respect to this clone: Its antigen is currently not known. No quality values exist for individual bases; no much larger clone is one base distant.

CDR1 and CDR2 are read off the germline V gene (reference sequence) as WNHNN and SYGVQD. V has 8 bases trimmed and J has 8 bases trimmed; junction bases matching no gene number 6. Including cysteine and phenylalanine, the CDR3 has 13 amino acids. The only DNA kept is the CDR3, 39 bases in frame from the first base. The chain is encoded by TRBV10-1 joined to TRBJ2-1, with 10 bases matching TRBD2. This TCR derives from a male donor in good health and CMV-seropositive. The sample was PBMCs. The CDR3 protein is CASPAGGPHEQFF. DNA sequence: TGCGCCAGCCCAGCGGGAGGGCCCCATGAGCAGTTCTTC.